This T cell receptor (beta chain) was retrieved from a study of T-cell memory formation after mild COVID-19. Study outcomes and limitations: The pre-infection memory compartment contained some responding clones, suggesting cross-reactive memory joined. There was no confirmation that second-wave clones peaking on day 37 were SARS-CoV-2 specific.

Each CDR3 protein is one row after TCRdb ran MiXCR on the 5' RACE reads. Of under 350,000 distinct CDR3 sequences listed, around 15% are singletons. This clonotype has only a few counts. Its antigen remains unknown. Specimen: PBMCs or a T cell subset sorted from them (not recorded which). The clonotype comes from a man between 18 and 29 years old who had mild COVID-19 (a few samples of this study predate the infection). Cell type and time point are not known.

The CDR3 DNA reads as TGTGCCAGCAGCTTAGACCCTTCTTACGAGCAGTACGTC. This translates into CASSLDPSYEQYV. The V gene is TRBV7-2, the J gene TRBJ2-7; no definite D call. CDR3 length: 13 amino acids. Germline V CDR1 and CDR2: SGHTA, FQGNSA. V was pared by 1 base and J by 4 bases, with 8 bases between.